This TCR beta chain emerged from a study of human T cells and chemical hapten exposure. Study overall: Donors were sensitized with 2% DPC on the upper inner arm.

The table lists this clonotype with many counts. Its matching antigen is unknown. TCRdb called the RACE reads again in MiXCR, with one record for every CDR3 protein. The data hold approximately 340,000 distinct CDR3 sequences, with approximately 6.3% observed a single time. The study, taken as a whole, reports: Significantly greater numbers of large CDR3 similarity clusters came from expanded TCRs than from controls.

Time point in this sample: patch test 1, 2 weeks after DPC sensitization. Indicated treatment: therapeutic diphenylcyclopropenone sensitization with weekly scalp DPC. Researchers sampled blood before each patch test went on. Alopecia patients deemed DPC-suitable, aged 18 to 70, excluding pregnancy. The CDR3 length is 15 residues. The germline V gene has CDR1 LGHNA and CDR2 YSLEER. V was cut by 4 bases and J by 4 bases, with 13 bases left in between. The sequenced sample was whole blood, obtained in connection with sensitization to the hapten diphenylcyclopropenone (DPC). The chain carries TRBV4-3 and TRBJ2-2; D might be TRBD2 (7 bases). This sequence was found in a woman younger than 35 with alopecia areata. Some clones in this sample may be carry-over from other donors' samples. CDR3 nucleotide sequence: TGCGCCAGCAGCCGCCGGGGAGGGGGCACCGGGGAGCTGTTTTTT. The encoded protein is CASSRRGGGTGELFF.